The 8 T cell receptor beta chains presented below share a single source sample, sequenced in a study of CD8 T cells in ankylosing spondylitis. MiXCR, applied by TCRdb to the 5' RACE reads, yields one record per CDR3 protein. The profile shows 120,000 to 150,000 distinct CDR3 sequences, about 8% of them singletons. The sample comprised synovial fluid, either unsorted or a sorted T cell fraction (not recorded which). The source is a male donor with ankylosing spondylitis.

This clonotype was observed a few times. CDR3 sequence reads: CSVAAGTASTDTQYF. The CDR3 DNA reads TGCAGCGTTGCGGCCGGGACGGCTAGCACAGATACGCAGTATTTT. The chain links TRBV29-1 to TRBJ2-3; D may correspond to TRBD1 or TRBD2 (5 bases each). CDR3 length: 15 residues. Deletions cut 4 bases from V and 0 bases from J, with 14 bases between. Germline V lookup: CDR1 SQVTM, CDR2 ANQGSEA.

This clonotype showed up many times. The gene calls are TRBV28 and TRBJ2-1; D possibly corresponds to TRBD2 (6 bases). The CDR3 is 12 residues long. The germline gives CDR1 MDHEN, CDR2 SYDVKM. V shed 4 bases and J shed 12 bases, with 13 bases lying between them. The CDR3 loop is CASSSGGVGQFF. In DNA form, the CDR3 reads TGTGCCAGCAGTTCAGGAGGGGTGGGGCAGTTCTTC. Based on the CDR3 plus reference TRBV28 and TRBJ2-1, the full variable domain is DVKVTQSSRYLVKRTGEKVFLECVQDMDHENMFWYRQDPGLGLRLIYFSYDVKMKEKGDIPEGYSVSREKKERFSLILESASTNQTSMYLCASSSGGVGQFFGPGTRLTVL.

This clonotype occurred a few times. This chain links TRBV5-1 with TRBJ2-5; D gene ambiguous. Between the trimmed V and J ends, which lost 0 bases and 5 bases, there was a span of 8 bases. The CDR3 length is 13 residues. Germline assignment: CDR1 SGHRS and CDR2 YFSETQ. CDR3 in DNA: TGCGCCAGCAGCTTGGCCGTTTGGGAGACCCAGTACTTC. Translating it yields CASSLAVWETQYF.

V usage is TRBV7-2 and J usage is TRBJ2-3; 10 nucleotides agree with TRBD1. This CDR3 has 14 amino acids. V lost 6 bases to trimming and J lost 6 bases; unmatched junction nucleotides: 6. Germline V lookup: CDR1 SGHTA, CDR2 FQGNSA. The CDR3 DNA reads as TGTGCCAGCAGTTGGGACAGGGGATCGGATACGCAGTATTTT. This gives the protein CASSWDRGSDTQYF.

This chain uses TRBV7-2 with TRBJ1-1; D is unclear. V was cut by 5 bases and J by 11 bases, with 12 bases left in between. Germline V gene lookup returns CDR1 SGHTA and CDR2 FQGNSA. This CDR3 contains 11 residues. The CDR3 DNA is TGTGCCAGCAGCCCTTCCGCCAGGGCTTTCTTT. Its protein is CASSPSARAFF.

This clonotype showed up just a few times. The J gene is TRBJ1-5, the V gene TRBV5-1, with D uncertain. Germline V lookup: CDR1 SGHRS, CDR2 YFSETQ. CDR3 length: 14 residues. V lost 4 bases to trimming and J lost 3 bases, with 11 bases between them. The DNA of the CDR3 is TGCGCCAGCAGCCCTGGTGGGCCCAATCAGCCCCAGCATTTT. This gives the protein CASSPGGPNQPQHF.

The CDR3 is CASSQGMQFYGYTF. The CDR3 region has the DNA TGTGCCAGCAGCCAAGGGATGCAGTTCTATGGCTACACCTTC. The genes are TRBV4-2 and TRBJ1-2, with D unclear. This CDR3 has 14 amino acids. Germline CDR1 is LGHNA and CDR2 is YNFKEQ. V lost 1 base, J lost 4 bases, and 10 bases lay in between.

This clonotype was recorded at least ten times. The chain combines TRBV7-8 with TRBJ1-6; 8 nucleotides line up with TRBD1. The junction had 9 bases not matched to a gene; V was cut back by 4 bases and J by 7 bases. This CDR3 comprises 16 residues. Germline V CDR1 and CDR2: SGHVS, FQNEAQ. The CDR3 loop reads CASSYTGGALNSPLHF. CDR3 in DNA: TGTGCCAGCAGCTACACAGGGGGGGCTTTGAATTCACCCCTCCACTTT.